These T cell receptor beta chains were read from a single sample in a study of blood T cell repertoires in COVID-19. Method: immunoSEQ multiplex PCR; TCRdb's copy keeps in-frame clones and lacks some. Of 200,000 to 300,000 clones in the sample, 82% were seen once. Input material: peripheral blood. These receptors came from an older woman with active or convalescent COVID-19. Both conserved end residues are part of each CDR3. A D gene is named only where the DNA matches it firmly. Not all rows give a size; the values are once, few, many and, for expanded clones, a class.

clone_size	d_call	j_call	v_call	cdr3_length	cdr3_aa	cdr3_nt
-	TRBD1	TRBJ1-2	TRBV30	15	CAWRGVGTGQSGYTF	TGTGCCTGGAGAGGGGTTGGGACAGGCCAATCTGGCTACACCTTC
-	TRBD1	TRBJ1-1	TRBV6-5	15	CASSYFTGGGGEAFF	TGTGCCAGCAGTTACTTCACAGGGGGCGGAGGTGAAGCTTTCTTT
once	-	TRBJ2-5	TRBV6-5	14	CASRRQDVWETQYF	TGTGCCAGCAGAAGACAGGACGTCTGGGAGACCCAGTACTTC
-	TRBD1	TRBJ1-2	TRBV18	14	CASSPQGAGEGYTF	TGTGCCAGCTCGCCGCAGGGGGCGGGCGAAGGCTACACCTTC
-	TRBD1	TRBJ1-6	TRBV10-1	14	CASSSGTANSPLHF	TGCGCCAGCTCCTCAGGGACAGCAAATTCACCCCTCCACTTT
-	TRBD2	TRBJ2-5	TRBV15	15	CATSTAGTRGETQYF	TGTGCCACCAGCACGGCCGGGACTAGGGGAGAGACCCAGTACTTC
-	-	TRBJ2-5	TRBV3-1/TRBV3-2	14	CASSQDPSQETQYF	TGTGCCAGCAGCCAAGATCCGAGCCAAGAGACCCAGTACTTC
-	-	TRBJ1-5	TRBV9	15	CASSVGGQGDQPQHF	TGTGCCAGCAGCGTAGGAGGTCAGGGCGATCAGCCCCAGCATTTT
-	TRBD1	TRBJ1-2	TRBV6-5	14	CASSYSQGAQGYTF	TGTGCCAGCAGTTACTCACAGGGGGCGCAGGGCTACACCTTC
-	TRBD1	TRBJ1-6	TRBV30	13	CAWSEQGGSPLHF	TGTGCCTGGAGTGAACAGGGGGGTTCACCCCTCCACTTT
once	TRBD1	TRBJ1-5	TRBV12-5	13	CASDATGNQPQHF	TGTGCTAGTGACGCGACAGGGAATCAGCCCCAGCATTTT
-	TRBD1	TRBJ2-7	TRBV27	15	CASSSRRDRIYEQYF	TGTGCCAGCAGTTCCCGCCGGGACAGGATCTACGAGCAGTACTTC
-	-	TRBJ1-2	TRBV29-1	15	CSVEIPQGIRDGYTF	TGCAGCGTTGAAATTCCCCAGGGTATTCGGGATGGCTACACCTTC
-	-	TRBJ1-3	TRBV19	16	CASSSPGYAAGNTIYF	TGTGCCAGTAGCTCGCCCGGGTACGCCGCTGGAAACACCATATATTTT
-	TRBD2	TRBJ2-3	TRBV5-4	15	CASSLSGGFTDTQYF	TGTGCCAGCAGCTTAAGCGGGGGGTTCACAGATACGCAGTATTTT
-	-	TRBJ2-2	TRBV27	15	CASSLGAANTGELFF	TGTGCCAGCAGTTTAGGGGCAGCTAACACCGGGGAGCTGTTTTTT
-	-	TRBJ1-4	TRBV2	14	CASSEQGQGEKLFF	TGTGCCAGCAGTGAACAGGGGCAAGGTGAAAAACTGTTTTTT
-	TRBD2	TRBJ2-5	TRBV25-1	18	CASSELGGRGLEQETQYF	TGTGCCAGCAGTGAATTAGGCGGGAGGGGGCTGGAACAAGAGACCCAGTACTTC
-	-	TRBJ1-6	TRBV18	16	CASSPSTPSYNSPLHF	TGTGCCAGCTCACCGTCGACACCCTCCTATAATTCACCCCTCCACTTT
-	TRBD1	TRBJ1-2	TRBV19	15	CASSMRQGVNYGYTF	TGTGCCAGTAGTATGCGACAGGGGGTCAACTATGGCTACACCTTC
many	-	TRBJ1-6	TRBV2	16	CASSALAGARNSPLHF	TGTGCCAGCAGTGCTTTGGCGGGGGCTAGGAATTCACCCCTCCACTTT
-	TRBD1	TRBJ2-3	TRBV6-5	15	CASTLGGWGADTQYF	TGTGCCAGCACCCTAGGGGGCTGGGGTGCAGATACGCAGTATTTT
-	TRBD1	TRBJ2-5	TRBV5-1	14	CASSLAGQGETQYF	TGCGCCAGCAGCTTGGCCGGACAGGGAGAGACCCAGTACTTC
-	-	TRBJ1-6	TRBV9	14	CASSGGGVNSPLHF	TGTGCCAGCAGCGGGGGGGGAGTTAATTCACCCCTCCACTTT
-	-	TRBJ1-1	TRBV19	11	CASSRRVEAFF	TGTGCCAGTAGTAGGAGGGTTGAAGCTTTCTTT
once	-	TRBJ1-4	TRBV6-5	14	CASNQQSLNEKLFF	TGTGCCAGCAACCAACAGAGCCTCAATGAAAAACTGTTTTTT
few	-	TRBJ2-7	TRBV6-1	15	CASSEARFRAYEQYF	TGTGCCAGCAGTGAAGCGCGATTTCGCGCCTACGAGCAGTACTTC
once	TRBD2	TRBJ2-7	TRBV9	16	CASSRSSGGLLWEQYF	TGTGCCAGCAGCCGCTCTAGCGGGGGACTACTTTGGGAGCAGTACTTC
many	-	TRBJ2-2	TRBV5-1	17	CASSSPRDTGLSGELFF	TGCGCCAGCAGCTCCCCACGGGACACCGGGTTGTCGGGGGAGCTGTTTTTT
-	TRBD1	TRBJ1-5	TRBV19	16	CASSTLRTGNNQPQHF	TGTGCCAGTAGCACCCTAAGGACAGGGAATAATCAGCCCCAGCATTTT
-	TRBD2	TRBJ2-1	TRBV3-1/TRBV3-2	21	CASSRDPGILAGVQGDNEQFF	TGTGCCAGCAGCCGAGACCCCGGGATACTAGCGGGGGTCCAAGGGGACAATGAGCAGTTCTTC
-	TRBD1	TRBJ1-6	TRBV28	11	CASSDRATLHF	TGTGCCAGCAGCGACAGGGCCACCCTCCACTTT
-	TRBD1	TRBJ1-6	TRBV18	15	CATTGGARRNSPLHF	TGTGCCACCACAGGGGGGGCTCGTCGGAATTCACCCCTCCACTTT
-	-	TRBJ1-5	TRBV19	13	CASSPAGGQPQHF	TGTGCCAGTAGTCCGGCCGGCGGGCAGCCCCAGCATTTT
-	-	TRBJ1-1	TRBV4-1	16	CASSQVVGGQVGEAFF	TGCGCCAGCAGCCAAGTCGTGGGGGGGCAGGTCGGTGAAGCTTTCTTT
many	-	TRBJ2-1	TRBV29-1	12	CSGVPGRNEQFF	TGCAGCGGGGTCCCAGGGCGCAATGAGCAGTTCTTC
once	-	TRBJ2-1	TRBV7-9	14	CASSLEQGNNEQFF	TGTGCCAGCAGCTTAGAACAGGGTAACAATGAGCAGTTCTTC
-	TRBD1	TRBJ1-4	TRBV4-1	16	CASSPGQGWANEKLFF	TGCGCCAGCAGCCCGGGACAGGGGTGGGCTAATGAAAAACTGTTTTTT
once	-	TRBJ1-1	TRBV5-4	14	CASSLGQQNTEAFF	TGTGCCAGCAGCTTGGGACAGCAAAACACTGAAGCTTTCTTT
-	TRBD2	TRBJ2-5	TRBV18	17	CASSPGLAGVQGETQYF	TGTGCCAGCTCACCCGGACTAGCGGGGGTTCAGGGGGAGACCCAGTACTTC
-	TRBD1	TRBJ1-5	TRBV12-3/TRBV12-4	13	CASSPGGGQPQHF	TGTGCCAGCAGTCCAGGGGGCGGGCAGCCCCAGCATTTT
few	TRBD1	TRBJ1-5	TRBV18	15	CASSWTGDPNQPQHF	TGTGCCAGCTCTTGGACAGGGGACCCCAATCAGCCCCAGCATTTT